This T cell receptor beta chain was retrieved from a study of blood T cell repertoires in COVID-19. Study-level information: Samples came from the United States, Italy and Spain, spanning acute and convalescent COVID-19.

Original processing methods: Using reference gene primer amplification, nucleated cell counts were estimated. Repertoires were generated with immunoSEQ multiplex PCR, while TCRdb's copy carries only in-frame clones and drops some. V and J calls and clone size are those listed in that table; D and trimming were worked out from the DNA. The sample lists 100,000 to 150,000 clones, around 86% seen once, with approximately 5.3% in the top ten. The material sequenced was peripheral blood. The TCR was taken from a human donor in a cohort sampled during active COVID-19.

The CDR3 sequence: CASSLALEAEQFF. The CDR3 region has the DNA TGTGCCAGCAGCTTAGCTCTCGAGGCAGAGCAGTTCTTC. This chain links TRBV11-1 with TRBJ2-1; D unclear. Looked up from germline, CDR1 is SGHAT and CDR2 is FQDESV (reference sequence). V was cut by 0 bases and J by 10 bases, with 10 bases left in between. The CDR3 length is 13 residues.